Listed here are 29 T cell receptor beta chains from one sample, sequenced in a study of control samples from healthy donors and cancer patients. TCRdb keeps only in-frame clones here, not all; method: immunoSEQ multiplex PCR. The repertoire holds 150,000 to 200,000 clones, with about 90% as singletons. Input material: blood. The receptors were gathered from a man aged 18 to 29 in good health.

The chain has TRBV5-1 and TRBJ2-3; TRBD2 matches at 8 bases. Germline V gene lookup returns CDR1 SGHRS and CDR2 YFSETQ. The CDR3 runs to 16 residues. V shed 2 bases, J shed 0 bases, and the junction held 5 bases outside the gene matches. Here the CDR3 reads CASSLKERGSTDTQYF. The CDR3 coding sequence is TGCGCCAGCAGCTTAAAGGAGCGGGGGAGCACAGATACGCAGTATTTT.

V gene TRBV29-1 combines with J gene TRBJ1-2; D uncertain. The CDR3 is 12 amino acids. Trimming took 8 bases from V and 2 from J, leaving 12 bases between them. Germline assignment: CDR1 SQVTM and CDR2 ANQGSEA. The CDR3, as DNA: TGCAGCTCCCCAGCGGGGAACTATGGCTACACCTTC. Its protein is CSSPAGNYGYTF.

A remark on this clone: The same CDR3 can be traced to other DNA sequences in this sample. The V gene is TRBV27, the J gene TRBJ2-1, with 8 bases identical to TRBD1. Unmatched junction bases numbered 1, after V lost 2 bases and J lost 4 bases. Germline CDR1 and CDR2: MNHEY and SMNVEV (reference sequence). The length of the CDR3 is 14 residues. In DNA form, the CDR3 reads TGTGCCAGCAGTTTACAGGGGGCTTACAATGAGCAGTTCTTC. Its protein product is CASSLQGAYNEQFF.

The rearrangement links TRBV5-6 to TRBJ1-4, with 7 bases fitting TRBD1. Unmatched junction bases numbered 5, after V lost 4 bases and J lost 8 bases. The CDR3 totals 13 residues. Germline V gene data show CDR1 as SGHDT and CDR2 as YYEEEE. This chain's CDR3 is CASSPQGSEKLFF. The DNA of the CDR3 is TGTGCCAGCAGCCCACAGGGGAGCGAAAAACTGTTTTTT.

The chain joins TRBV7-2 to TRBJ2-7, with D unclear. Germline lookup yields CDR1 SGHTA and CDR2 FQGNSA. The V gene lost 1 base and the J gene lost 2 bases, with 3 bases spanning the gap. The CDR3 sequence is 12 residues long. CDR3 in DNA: TGTGCCAGCAGCTTAGGAGCCTACGAGCAGTACTTC. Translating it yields CASSLGAYEQYF. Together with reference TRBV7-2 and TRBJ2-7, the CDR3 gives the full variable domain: GAGVSQSPSNKVTEKGKDVELRCDPISGHTALYWYRQSLGQGLEFLIYFQGNSAPDKSGLPSDRFSAERTGGSVSTLTIQRTQQEDSAVYLCASSLGAYEQYFGPGTRLTVT.

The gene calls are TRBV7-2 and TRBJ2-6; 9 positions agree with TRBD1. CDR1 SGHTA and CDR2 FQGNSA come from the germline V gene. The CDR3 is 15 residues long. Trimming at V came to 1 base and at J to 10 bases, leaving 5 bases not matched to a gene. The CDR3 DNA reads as TGTGCCAGCAGCTTAGTATCGGGACAGGGTAACGTCCTGACTTTC. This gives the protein CASSLVSGQGNVLTF. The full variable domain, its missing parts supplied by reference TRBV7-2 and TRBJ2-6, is GAGVSQSPSNKVTEKGKDVELRCDPISGHTALYWYRQSLGQGLEFLIYFQGNSAPDKSGLPSDRFSAERTGGSVSTLTIQRTQQEDSAVYLCASSLVSGQGNVLTFGAGSRLTVL.

CDR3 sequence: CASSFPSSGGNIQYF. In DNA, the CDR3 is TGTGCCAGCAGTTTCCCTTCTAGCGGGGGCAACATTCAGTACTTC. This chain connects TRBV28 to TRBJ2-4; the match to TRBD2 covers 10 bases. With 3 bases clipped from V and 7 bases from J, the junction kept 6 bases outside the gene matches. This CDR3 is built from 15 residues. CDR1 and CDR2 (germline): MDHEN, SYDVKM.

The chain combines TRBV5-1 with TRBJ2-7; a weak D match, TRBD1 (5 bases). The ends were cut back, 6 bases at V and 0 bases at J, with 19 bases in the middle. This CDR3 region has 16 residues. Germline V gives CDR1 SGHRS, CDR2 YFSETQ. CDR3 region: CASTPGAGRTSYEQYF. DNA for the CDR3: TGCGCCAGCACCCCTGGTGCAGGGCGGACCTCCTACGAGCAGTACTTC.

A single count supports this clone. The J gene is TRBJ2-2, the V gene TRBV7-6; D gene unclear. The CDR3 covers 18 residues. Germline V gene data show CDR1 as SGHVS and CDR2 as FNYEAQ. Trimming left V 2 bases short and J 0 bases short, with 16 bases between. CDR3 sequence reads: CASSLRGKWQPNTGELFF. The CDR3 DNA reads TGTGCCAGCAGCTTACGAGGTAAGTGGCAGCCGAACACCGGGGAGCTGTTTTTT. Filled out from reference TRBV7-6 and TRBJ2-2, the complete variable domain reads GAGVSQSPRYKVTKRGQDVALRCDPISGHVSLYWYRQALGQGPEFLTYFNYEAQQDKSGLPNDRFSAERPEGSISTLTIQRTEQRDSAMYRCASSLRGKWQPNTGELFFGEGSRLTVL.

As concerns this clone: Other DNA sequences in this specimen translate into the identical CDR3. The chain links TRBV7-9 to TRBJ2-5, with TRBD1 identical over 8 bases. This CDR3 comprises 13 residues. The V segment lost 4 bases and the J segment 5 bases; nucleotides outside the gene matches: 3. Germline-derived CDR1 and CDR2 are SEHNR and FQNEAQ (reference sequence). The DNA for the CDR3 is TGTGCCAGCAGCTCCAGGGGGCCTGAGACCCAGTACTTC. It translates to CASSSRGPETQYF.

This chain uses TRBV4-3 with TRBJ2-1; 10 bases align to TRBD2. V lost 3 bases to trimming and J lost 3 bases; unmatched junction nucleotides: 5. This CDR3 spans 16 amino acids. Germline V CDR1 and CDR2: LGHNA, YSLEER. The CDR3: CASSQASGGDYNEQFF. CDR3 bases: TGCGCCAGCAGCCAGGCTAGCGGGGGAGACTACAATGAGCAGTTCTTC.

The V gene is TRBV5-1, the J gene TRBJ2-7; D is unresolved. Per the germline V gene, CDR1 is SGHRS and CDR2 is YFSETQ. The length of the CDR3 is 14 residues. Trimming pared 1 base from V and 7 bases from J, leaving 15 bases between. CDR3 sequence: CASSLRVEVREQYF. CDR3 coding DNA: TGCGCCAGCAGCTTGAGGGTAGAAGTGCGAGAGCAGTACTTC. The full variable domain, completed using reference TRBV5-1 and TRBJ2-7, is KAGVTQTPRYLIKTRGQQVTLSCSPISGHRSVSWYQQTPGQGLQFLFEYFSETQRNKGNFPGRFSGRQFSNSRSEMNVSTLELGDSALYLCASSLRVEVREQYFGPGTRLTVT.

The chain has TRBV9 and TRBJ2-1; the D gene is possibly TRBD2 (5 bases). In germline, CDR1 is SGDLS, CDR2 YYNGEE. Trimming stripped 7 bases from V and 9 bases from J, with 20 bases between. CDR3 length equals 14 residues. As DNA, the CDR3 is TGTGCCAGCGGGGAACTAGTCGGCCCCAGTGAGCAGTTCTTC. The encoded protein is CASGELVGPSEQFF.

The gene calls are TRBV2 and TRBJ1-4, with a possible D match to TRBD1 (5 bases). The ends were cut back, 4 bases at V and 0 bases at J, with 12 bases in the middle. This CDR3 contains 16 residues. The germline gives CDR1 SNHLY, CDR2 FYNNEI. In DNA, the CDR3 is TGTGCCAGCAGTGGGGAGGGGCTTTCAACTAATGAAAAACTGTTTTTT. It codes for CASSGEGLSTNEKLFF.

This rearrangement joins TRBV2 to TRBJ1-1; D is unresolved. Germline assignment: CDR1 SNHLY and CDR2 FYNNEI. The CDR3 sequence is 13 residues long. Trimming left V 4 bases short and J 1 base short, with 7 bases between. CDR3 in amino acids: CASSVTANTEAFF. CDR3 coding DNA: TGTGCCAGCAGTGTCACAGCGAACACTGAAGCTTTCTTT.

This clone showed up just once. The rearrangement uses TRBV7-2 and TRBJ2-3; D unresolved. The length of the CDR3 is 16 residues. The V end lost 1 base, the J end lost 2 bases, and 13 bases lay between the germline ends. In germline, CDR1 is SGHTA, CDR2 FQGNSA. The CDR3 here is CASSLEGAISTDTQYF. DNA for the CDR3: TGTGCCAGCAGCTTAGAGGGCGCGATTTCCACAGATACGCAGTATTTT.

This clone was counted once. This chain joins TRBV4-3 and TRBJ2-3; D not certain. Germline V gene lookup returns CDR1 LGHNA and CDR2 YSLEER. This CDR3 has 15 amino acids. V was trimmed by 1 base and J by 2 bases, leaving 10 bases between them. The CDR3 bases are TGCGCCAGCAGCCAAGTGCAAGCGATCACAGATACGCAGTATTTT. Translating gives CASSQVQAITDTQYF.

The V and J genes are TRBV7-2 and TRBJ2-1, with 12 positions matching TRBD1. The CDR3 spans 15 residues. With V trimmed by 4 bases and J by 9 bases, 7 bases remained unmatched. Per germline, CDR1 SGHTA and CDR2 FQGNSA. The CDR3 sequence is CASSSPGQGAGEQFF. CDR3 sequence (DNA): TGTGCCAGCAGCTCACCGGGACAGGGGGCTGGTGAGCAGTTCTTC.

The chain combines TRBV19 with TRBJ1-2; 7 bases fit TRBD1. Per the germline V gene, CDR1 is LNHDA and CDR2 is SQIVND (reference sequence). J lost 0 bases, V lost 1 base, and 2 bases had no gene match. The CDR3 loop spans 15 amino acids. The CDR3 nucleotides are TGTGCCAGTAGTATAGGACAGGGATCTAACTATGGCTACACCTTC. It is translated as CASSIGQGSNYGYTF.

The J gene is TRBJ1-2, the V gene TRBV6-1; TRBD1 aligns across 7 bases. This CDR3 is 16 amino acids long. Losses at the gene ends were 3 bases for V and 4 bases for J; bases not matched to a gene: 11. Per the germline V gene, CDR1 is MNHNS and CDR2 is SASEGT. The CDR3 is CASSDLGQTARYGYTF. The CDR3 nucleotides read TGTGCCAGCAGTGACCTGGGACAGACGGCCCGCTATGGCTACACCTTC.

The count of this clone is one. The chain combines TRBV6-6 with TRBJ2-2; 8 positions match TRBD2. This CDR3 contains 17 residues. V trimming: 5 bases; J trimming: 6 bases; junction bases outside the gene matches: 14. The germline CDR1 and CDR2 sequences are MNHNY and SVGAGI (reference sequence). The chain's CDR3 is CASSRAGERIRAGELFF. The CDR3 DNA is TGTGCCAGCAGTCGAGCGGGGGAGCGCATAAGGGCCGGGGAGCTGTTTTTT.

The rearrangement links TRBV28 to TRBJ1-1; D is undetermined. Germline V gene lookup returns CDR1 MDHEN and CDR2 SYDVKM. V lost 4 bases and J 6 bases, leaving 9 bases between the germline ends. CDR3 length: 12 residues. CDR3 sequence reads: CASSSPRAEAFF. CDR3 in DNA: TGTGCCAGCAGTTCTCCGAGGGCTGAAGCTTTCTTT.

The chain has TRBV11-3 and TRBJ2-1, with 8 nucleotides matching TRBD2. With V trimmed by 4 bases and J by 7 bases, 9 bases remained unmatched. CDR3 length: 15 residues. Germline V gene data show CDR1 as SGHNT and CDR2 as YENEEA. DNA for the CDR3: TGTGCCAGCAGCTCGGGACTAGGCGGGGGTAATGAGCAGTTCTTC. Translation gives CASSSGLGGGNEQFF. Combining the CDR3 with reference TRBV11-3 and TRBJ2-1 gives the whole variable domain EAGVVQSPRYKIIEKKQPVAFWCNPISGHNTLYWYLQNLGQGPELLIRYENEEAVDDSQLPKDRFSAERLKGVDSTLKIQPAELGDSAVYLCASSSGLGGGNEQFFGPGTRLTVL.

The CDR3 here is CASSEPPEQYF. As DNA, the CDR3 is TGTGCCAGCAGTGAACCCCCCGAGCAGTACTTC. The rearrangement uses TRBV2 and TRBJ2-7, with unresolved D. Germline values: CDR1 SNHLY, CDR2 FYNNEI. This CDR3 is 11 amino acids long. V lost 2 bases and J lost 6, with 5 bases in between.

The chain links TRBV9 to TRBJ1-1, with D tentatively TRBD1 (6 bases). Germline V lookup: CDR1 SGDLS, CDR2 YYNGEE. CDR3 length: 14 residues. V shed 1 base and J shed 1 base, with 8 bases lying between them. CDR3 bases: TGTGCCAGCAGCGTAACGGGGGCGAACACTGAAGCTTTCTTT. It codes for CASSVTGANTEAFF.

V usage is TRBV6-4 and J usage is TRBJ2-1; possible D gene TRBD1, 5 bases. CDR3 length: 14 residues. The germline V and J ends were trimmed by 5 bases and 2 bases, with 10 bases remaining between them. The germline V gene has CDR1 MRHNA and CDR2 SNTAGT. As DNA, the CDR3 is TGTGCCAGCAGTCCAGGGCCCACCTACAATGAGCAGTTCTTC. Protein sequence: CASSPGPTYNEQFF.

The DNA of the CDR3 is TGTGCCACCCTGCGGGCGGACACCGGGGAGCTGTTTTTT. It specifies CATLRADTGELFF. The chain combines TRBV6-5 with TRBJ2-2; D is possibly TRBD2 (5 bases). Germline CDR1 is MNHEY and CDR2 is SVGAGI. With 10 bases removed from V and 3 bases from J, the gap between germline ends came to 12 bases. The CDR3 covers 13 residues.

The CDR3 sequence is CAWSVFVPGAYEQYF. The CDR3 DNA reads TGTGCCTGGAGTGTCTTTGTTCCGGGCGCCTACGAGCAGTACTTC. This chain uses TRBV30 with TRBJ2-7; D remains ambiguous. The CDR3 consists of 15 residues. V was shortened by 0 bases and J by 2 bases, with 14 bases between the two germline ends. Germline assignment: CDR1 GTSNPN and CDR2 SVGIG (reference sequence).

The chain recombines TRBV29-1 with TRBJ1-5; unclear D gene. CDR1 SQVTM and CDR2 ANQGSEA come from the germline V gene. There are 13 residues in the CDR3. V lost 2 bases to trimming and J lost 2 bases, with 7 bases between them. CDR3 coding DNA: TGCAGCGTTGAAACCGGGGGCAATCAGCCCCAGCATTTT. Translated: CSVETGGNQPQHF.